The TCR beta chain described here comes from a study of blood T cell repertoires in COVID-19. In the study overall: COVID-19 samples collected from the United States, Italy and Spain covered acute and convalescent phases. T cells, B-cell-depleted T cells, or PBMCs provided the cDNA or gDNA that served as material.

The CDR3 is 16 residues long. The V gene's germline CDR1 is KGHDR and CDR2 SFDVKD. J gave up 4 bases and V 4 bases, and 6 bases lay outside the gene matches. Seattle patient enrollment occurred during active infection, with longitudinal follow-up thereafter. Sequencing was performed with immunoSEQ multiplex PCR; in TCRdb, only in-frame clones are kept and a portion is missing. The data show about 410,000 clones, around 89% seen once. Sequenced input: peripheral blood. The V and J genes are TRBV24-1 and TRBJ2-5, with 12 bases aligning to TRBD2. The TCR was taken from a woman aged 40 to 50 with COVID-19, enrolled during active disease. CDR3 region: CATSDVTSGGGETQYF. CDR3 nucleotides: TGTGCCACCAGTGACGTGACTAGCGGGGGAGGAGAGACCCAGTACTTC.